The 29 T cell receptor beta chains given below trace back to one sample, sequenced in a study of CD8+ T cells in alopecia areata. Treatment noted: oral pan-JAK inhibitor, 5-10 mg twice daily. Isolated RNA was reverse transcribed into cDNA used as the sequencing template. The assay was immunoSEQ multiplex PCR, and TCRdb's table has in-frame clones only and misses some. The sample lists about 210,000 clones, approximately 38% seen once, with just under 0.5% in the top ten. The sample was CD4+ T cells sorted from blood, taken at roughly week 30, from a patient treated with tofacitinib. These receptors were taken from a human donor with alopecia areata.

For this clone: In the same sample, other DNA sequences code for this CDR3. In nucleotides, the CDR3 is TGTGCCTGGAGTGTATTGGATACGCAGTATTTT. Translating it yields CAWSVLDTQYF. V and J are TRBV30 and TRBJ2-3, with D unresolved. The CDR3 loop spans 11 amino acids. Trimming removed 0 bases at V and 6 bases at J, with 4 bases between. CDR1 GTSNPN and CDR2 SVGIG come from the germline V gene (reference sequence).

Only a few counts were recorded for this clone. The genes are TRBV6-5 and TRBJ1-2; D possibly corresponds to TRBD1 (5 bases). The germline CDR1 and CDR2 sequences are MNHEY and SVGAGI. The CDR3 loop spans 13 amino acids. The V end lost 4 bases, the J end lost 12 bases, and 18 bases lay between the germline ends. CDR3 bases: TGTGCCAGCAGTTCCCTTTTCGGGGGATCTCACACCTTC. It codes for CASSSLFGGSHTF.

The chain has TRBV5-6 and TRBJ1-1, with D perhaps TRBD1 (6 bases). Looked up from germline, CDR1 is SGHDT and CDR2 is YYEEEE. The CDR3 is 15 amino acids. The V end lost 5 bases, the J end lost 6 bases, and 20 bases lay between the germline ends. CDR3 DNA: TGTGCCAGCAGAAACCTACAGGGAGGCAGTGCTGAAGCTTTCTTT. Its protein is CASRNLQGGSAEAFF.

CDR3 nucleotide sequence: TGTGCCTGTACGGGATCGCCTAGCACAGATACGCAGTATTTT. Amino acids: CACTGSPSTDTQYF. The genes are TRBV30 and TRBJ2-3; D possibly corresponds to TRBD2 (5 bases). The V end was cut by 6 bases, the J end by 0 bases, with 13 bases between. CDR3 length: 14 amino acids. Germline V gene lookup returns CDR1 GTSNPN and CDR2 SVGIG (reference sequence).

This clone was detected only a few times. The rearrangement uses TRBV7-9 and TRBJ2-5; 7 bases are shared with TRBD1. The V segment lost 5 bases and the J segment 4 bases; nucleotides outside the gene matches: 10. Germline V gene sequence: CDR1 SEHNR, CDR2 FQNEAQ (reference sequence). The length of the CDR3 is 15 residues. CDR3 sequence (DNA): TGTGCCAGCAGCGCCTGGAGACAGGGTTTAGAGACCCAGTACTTC. This translates into CASSAWRQGLETQYF.

The chain links TRBV19 to TRBJ2-5; 7 bases fit TRBD1. With the DNA end fitting TRBJ2-7 better, the J assignment may be wrong. This CDR3 comprises 14 residues. Germline CDR1 is LNHDA and CDR2 is SQIVND (reference sequence). CDR3 amino acids: CASSDVPTGNEQYF. As DNA, the CDR3 is TGTGCCAGTAGTGACGTCCCGACAGGGAACGAGCAGTACTTC.

The chain carries TRBV29-1 and TRBJ1-1; D is unresolved. Germline V gene lookup returns CDR1 SQVTM and CDR2 ANQGSEA. This CDR3 has 12 amino acids. Trimming took 4 bases from V and 3 from J, leaving 9 bases between them. The CDR3 bases are TGCAGCGTTGGTAGGGAGGACACTGAAGCTTTCTTT. This encodes CSVGREDTEAFF.

This clone has a handful of counts. The chain uses TRBV7-3 and TRBJ2-3; D unresolved. Germline V gene sequence: CDR1 SGHTA, CDR2 FQGTGA. The CDR3 is 14 residues long. Trimming left V 5 bases short and J 3 bases short, with 12 bases between. CDR3 residues: CASSRPEYTDTQYF. The CDR3 DNA reads as TGTGCCAGCAGCCGGCCGGAGTATACAGATACGCAGTATTTT. Together with reference TRBV7-3 and TRBJ2-3, the CDR3 gives the full variable domain: GAGVSQTPSNKVTEKGKYVELRCDPISGHTALYWYRQSLGQGPEFLIYFQGTGAADDSGLPNDRFFAVRPEGSVSTLKIQRTERGDSAVYLCASSRPEYTDTQYFGPGTRLTVL.

The chain uses TRBV7-8 and TRBJ1-4, with D maybe TRBD1 (5 bases). Germline lookup yields CDR1 SGHVS and CDR2 FQNEAQ. The CDR3 runs to 16 residues. Trimming pared 2 bases from V and 3 bases from J, leaving 13 bases between. The CDR3, as DNA: TGTGCCAGCAGCTTAATTGGGGCAGGGCCTAATGAAAAACTGTTTTTT. Translating gives CASSLIGAGPNEKLFF. The entire variable domain, with the rest obtained from reference TRBV7-8 and TRBJ1-4, is as follows: GAGVSQSPRYKVAKRGQDVALRCDPISGHVSLFWYQQALGQGPEFLTYFQNEAQLDKSGLPSDRFFAERPEGSVSTLKIQRTQQEDSAVYLCASSLIGAGPNEKLFFGSGTQLSVL.

The chain links TRBV5-1 to TRBJ2-7; D perhaps matches TRBD2 (5 bases). Trimming pared 1 base from V and 0 bases from J, leaving 11 bases between. CDR1 and CDR2 from the germline V gene are SGHRS and YFSETQ. This CDR3 comprises 15 residues. CDR3 sequence (DNA): TGCGCCAGCAGCTTGATGAGCGGTAGCTCCTACGAGCAGTACTTC. It is translated as CASSLMSGSSYEQYF.

The chain joins TRBV9 to TRBJ2-7; the D gene is possibly TRBD1 (5 bases). The CDR3 sequence is 13 residues long. Looked up from germline, CDR1 is SGDLS and CDR2 is YYNGEE. Trimming took 4 bases from V and 3 from J, leaving 11 bases between them. The CDR3 DNA reads TGTGCCAGCAGCCCGGACATCATCTACGAGCAGTACTTC. Protein product: CASSPDIIYEQYF.

In its sample, this clone was seen a few times. CDR3 nucleotides: TGCGCCAGCAGCTTCGGGACAGATCGATATGGCTACACCTTC. This encodes CASSFGTDRYGYTF. The chain combines TRBV5-1 with TRBJ1-2, with 7 bases fitting TRBD1. V lost 2 bases, J lost 5 bases, and 6 bases stayed unmatched. Germline V gene lookup returns CDR1 SGHRS and CDR2 YFSETQ. The CDR3 is 14 amino acids.

In DNA, the CDR3 is TGTGCCAGCAGTCCAATTCGGGTCGGGGAGCTGTTTTTT. Translation gives CASSPIRVGELFF. This rearrangement joins TRBV27 to TRBJ2-2; D gene unclear. V was pared by 5 bases and J by 7 bases, with 11 bases between. This CDR3 has 13 residues. CDR1 MNHEY and CDR2 SMNVEV come from the germline V gene (reference sequence).

V usage is TRBV6-1 and J usage is TRBJ2-3, with D uncertain. The V end was cut by 6 bases, the J end by 0 bases, with 4 bases between. CDR1 and CDR2 from the germline V gene are MNHNS and SASEGT. The CDR3 is made up of 12 amino acids. In DNA form, the CDR3 reads TGTGCCAGCAGAGTAAGCACAGATACGCAGTATTTT. This encodes CASRVSTDTQYF.

This clone showed up just a few times. The genes are TRBV7-3 and TRBJ2-3; 8 bases line up with TRBD1. The J segment lost 1 base and the V segment lost 4 bases, leaving 4 bases of the junction unmatched. The CDR3 extends over 15 amino acids. Per the germline V gene, CDR1 is SGHTA and CDR2 is FQGTGA. CDR3 in DNA: TGTGCCAGCAGCTCCTCGGGACAGGGCACAGATACGCAGTATTTT. Translating gives CASSSSGQGTDTQYF.

This clone was detected only a few times. The rearrangement uses TRBV15 and TRBJ2-1; 7 bases are a match to TRBD2. In germline, CDR1 is LNHNV, CDR2 YYDKDF (reference sequence). The CDR3 spans 15 residues. V gave up 0 bases and J gave up 8 bases; unmatched junction bases: 7. CDR3: CATSRDRGLGYEQFF. DNA of the CDR3: TGTGCCACCAGCAGAGATCGAGGACTAGGTTATGAGCAGTTCTTC. Drawing the rest from reference TRBV15 and TRBJ2-1, the complete variable domain is DAMVIQNPRYQVTQFGKPVTLSCSQTLNHNVMYWYQQKSSQAPKLLFHYYDKDFNNEADTPDNFQSRRPNTSFCFLDIRSPGLGDTAMYLCATSRDRGLGYEQFFGPGTRLTVL.

This clone has a handful of counts. The V and J genes are TRBV6-6 and TRBJ2-3, with D tentatively TRBD1 (5 bases). Germline assignment: CDR1 MNHNY and CDR2 SVGAGI (reference sequence). The V end was cut by 4 bases, the J end by 1 base, with 6 bases between. The CDR3 has 13 residues. CDR3 bases: TGTGCCAGCAGTTCACAGGGCACAGATACGCAGTATTTT. This translates into CASSSQGTDTQYF.

This chain uses TRBV11-2 with TRBJ1-2; 7 bases are shared with TRBD1. The CDR3 spans 14 residues. Germline V lookup: CDR1 SGHAT, CDR2 FQNNGV. V dropped 4 bases and J dropped 5; count of bases not matched to a gene: 7. The CDR3 reads CASSSQTQGYGYTF. CDR3 nucleotide sequence: TGTGCCAGCAGCTCCCAAACACAGGGGTATGGCTACACCTTC.

The chain recombines TRBV7-8 with TRBJ1-2; D is ambiguous. The CDR3 is 11 amino acids. V was clipped by 7 bases and J by 8 bases, with 11 bases between them. Per the germline V gene, CDR1 is SGHVS and CDR2 is FQNEAQ. The CDR3 coding sequence is TGTGCCAGCACTAACCGAAACGGCTACACCTTC. It encodes CASTNRNGYTF.

The chain carries TRBV4-1 and TRBJ2-1; D tentatively reads TRBD1 or TRBD2 (5 bases each). Germline CDR1 and CDR2: MGHRA and YSYEKL. This CDR3 spans 15 amino acids. V gave up 4 bases and J gave up 5 bases, with 15 bases separating them. The DNA for the CDR3 is TGCGCCAGCAGCCCGATCGGGACCAGGGACAATGAGCAGTTCTTC. Translating gives CASSPIGTRDNEQFF.

V is TRBV23-1 and J is TRBJ2-6; weak D call: TRBD1 (6 bases). TRBV23-1 is an open reading frame whose function is uncertain. Trimming shortened V by 0 bases and J by 1 base, and 13 bases separated the two germline ends. CDR3 length: 18 amino acids. CDR3 sequence reads: CASSQSGEQGSGANVLTF. As DNA, the CDR3 is TGCGCCAGCAGTCAATCTGGGGAACAGGGTTCTGGGGCCAACGTCCTGACTTTC.

The V call is TRBV5-4, the J call TRBJ1-2; the D is unclear. This CDR3 has 18 residues. Germline-derived CDR1 and CDR2 are SGHNT and YYREEE (reference sequence). Trimming stripped 4 bases from V and 1 base from J, with 23 bases between. The CDR3: CASSGTVVIEPSNYGYTF. The CDR3 region has the DNA TGTGCCAGCAGCGGTACCGTTGTAATAGAACCCAGTAACTATGGCTACACCTTC.

As DNA, the CDR3 is TGTGCCAGCATCACTAATGGACTGAGTACAGTGAAAGATACGCAGTATTTT. Translating it yields CASITNGLSTVKDTQYF. V and J are TRBV2 and TRBJ2-3, with a possible D match to TRBD2 (5 bases). Germline V gene sequence: CDR1 SNHLY, CDR2 FYNNEI. This CDR3 region has 17 residues. V gave up 7 bases and J gave up 5 bases, with 25 bases separating them.

This clone is a singleton in its sample. The chain uses TRBV18 and TRBJ1-5; D is undetermined. This CDR3 contains 18 residues. The V and J ends lost 0 bases and 4 bases respectively, with 19 bases between them. Germline CDR1 is KGHSH and CDR2 is LQKENI. The CDR3 coding sequence is TGTGCCAGCTCACCACCGGGAGCCAAGAGGGATGGGAATCAGCCCCAGCATTTT. This sequence encodes CASSPPGAKRDGNQPQHF.

V is TRBV6-6 and J is TRBJ1-1; 8 nucleotides align to TRBD1. The junction had 6 bases not matched to a gene; V was cut back by 4 bases and J by 5 bases. The CDR3 runs 14 residues. Germline CDR1 is MNHNY and CDR2 is SVGAGI (reference sequence). The CDR3 sequence is CASSSEQGGTEAFF. CDR3 nucleotide sequence: TGTGCCAGCAGTTCCGAACAGGGGGGAACTGAAGCTTTCTTT.

This chain connects TRBV29-1 to TRBJ1-5, with D perhaps TRBD1 (6 bases). Germline CDR1 and CDR2: SQVTM and ANQGSEA. The V end lost 4 bases, the J end lost 2 bases, and 9 bases lay between the germline ends. The CDR3 is 13 amino acids. The CDR3, as DNA: TGCAGCGTTGCTTACAGGGGCAATCAGCCCCAGCATTTT. This translates into CSVAYRGNQPQHF. Drawing the rest from reference TRBV29-1 and TRBJ1-5, the complete variable domain is SAVISQKPSRDICQRGTSLTIQCQVDSQVTMMFWYRQQPGQSLTLIATANQGSEATYESGFVIDKFPISRPNLTFSTLTVSNMSPEDSSIYLCSVAYRGNQPQHFGDGTRLSIL.

The chain is built from TRBV7-2 and TRBJ1-2; possible D gene TRBD1, 6 bases. The germline V gene encodes CDR1 SGHTA and CDR2 FQGNSA. V lost 1 base and J 7 bases, leaving 19 bases between the germline ends. The CDR3 sequence is 16 residues long. CDR3 coding DNA: TGTGCCAGCAGCTTAGTTGTAGGCAGGGGTAATCCTGGCTACACCTTC. Protein sequence: CASSLVVGRGNPGYTF.

This clone was observed a few times. The V gene is TRBV19, the J gene TRBJ2-2; 8 nucleotides agree with TRBD1. The CDR3 contains 14 residues. CDR1 LNHDA and CDR2 SQIVND come from the germline V gene (reference sequence). V lost 7 bases to trimming and J lost 7 bases; unmatched junction nucleotides: 8. The CDR3 here is CASMDRAGDGELFF. The CDR3 region has the DNA TGTGCCAGTATGGACAGGGCGGGTGACGGGGAGCTGTTTTTT. The full variable domain, completed using reference TRBV19 and TRBJ2-2, is DGGITQSPKYLFRKEGQNVTLSCEQNLNHDAMYWYRQDPGQGLRLIYYSQIVNDFQKGDIAEGYSVSREKKESFPLTVTSAQKNPTAFYLCASMDRAGDGELFFGEGSRLTVL.

The chain is built from TRBV28 and TRBJ2-7; D call uncertain. V was pared by 5 bases and J by 0 bases, with 11 bases between. The CDR3 is 14 residues long. Germline values: CDR1 MDHEN, CDR2 SYDVKM. The CDR3 DNA reads as TGTGCCAGCAGTCCCGTAGCCCTCTCCTACGAGCAGTACTTC. Translating it yields CASSPVALSYEQYF.